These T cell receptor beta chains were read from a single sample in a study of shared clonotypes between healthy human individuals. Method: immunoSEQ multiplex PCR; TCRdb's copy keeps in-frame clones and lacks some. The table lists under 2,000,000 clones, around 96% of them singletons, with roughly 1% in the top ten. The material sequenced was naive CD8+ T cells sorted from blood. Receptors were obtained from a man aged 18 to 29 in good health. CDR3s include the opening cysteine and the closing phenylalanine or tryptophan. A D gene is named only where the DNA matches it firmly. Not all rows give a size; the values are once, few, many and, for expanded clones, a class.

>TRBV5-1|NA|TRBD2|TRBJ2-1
CASSFRGLAGENEQFF
TGCGCCAGCAGCTTCAGGGGGCTAGCGGGAGAAAATGAGCAGTTCTTC
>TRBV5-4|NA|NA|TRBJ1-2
CASSFRGGVNYGYTF
TGTGCCAGCAGCTTCCGAGGGGGAGTTAACTATGGCTACACCTTC
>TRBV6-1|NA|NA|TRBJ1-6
CASSEQALNSYNSPLHF
TGTGCCAGCAGTGAACAGGCCCTCAACTCCTATAATTCACCCCTCCACTTT
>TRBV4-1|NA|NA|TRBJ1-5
CASSQEVGLWQPQHF
TGCGCCAGCAGCCAAGAGGTGGGGCTGTGGCAGCCCCAGCATTTT
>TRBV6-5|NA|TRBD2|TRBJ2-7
CASSYASGSSYEQYF
TGTGCCAGCAGTTACGCTAGCGGGAGCTCCTACGAGCAGTACTTC
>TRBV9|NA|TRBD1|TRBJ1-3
CASSDSRDSSMDTIYF
TGTGCCAGCAGCGATTCCCGGGACAGCTCGATGGACACCATATATTTT
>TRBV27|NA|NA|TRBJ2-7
CASREQGSYEQYF
TGTGCCAGCAGGGAACAGGGCTCCTACGAGCAGTACTTC
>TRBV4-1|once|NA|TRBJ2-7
CASSQERLASYEQYF
TGCGCCAGCAGCCAAGAACGTCTAGCCTCCTACGAGCAGTACTTC
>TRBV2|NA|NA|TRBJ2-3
CASSDLGRPTDTQYF
TGTGCCAGCAGTGATTTAGGCCGACCCACAGATACGCAGTATTTT
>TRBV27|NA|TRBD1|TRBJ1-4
CASSPGTASTNEKLFF
TGTGCCAGCAGTCCAGGGACAGCCTCAACTAATGAAAAACTGTTTTTT
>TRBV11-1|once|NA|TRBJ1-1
CASSPGLGTEAFF
TGTGCCAGCAGCCCGGGCCTGGGCACTGAAGCTTTCTTT
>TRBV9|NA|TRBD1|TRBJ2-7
CASSVGQGAGYEQYF
TGTGCCAGCAGCGTAGGTCAGGGGGCGGGCTACGAGCAGTACTTC
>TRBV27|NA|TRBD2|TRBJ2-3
CASSTLPVSGVADTQYF
TGTGCCAGCAGTACCCTCCCGGTTAGCGGGGTGGCAGATACGCAGTATTTT
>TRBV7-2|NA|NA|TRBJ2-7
CASSLTFYAGEYEQYF
TGTGCCAGCAGCTTAACGTTTTATGCAGGGGAATACGAGCAGTACTTC
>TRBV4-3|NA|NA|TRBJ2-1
CASSQDPQRADNEQFF
TGCGCCAGCAGCCAAGATCCCCAGAGGGCTGACAATGAGCAGTTCTTC
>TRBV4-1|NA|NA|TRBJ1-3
CASSPDGTPSGNTIYF
TGCGCCAGCAGCCCAGACGGTACCCCCTCTGGAAACACCATATATTTT
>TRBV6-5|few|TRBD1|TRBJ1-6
CASSQGQGSSPLHF
TGTGCCAGCAGCCAGGGACAGGGGAGCTCACCCCTCCACTTT
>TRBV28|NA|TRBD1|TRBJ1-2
CASSPPGQGSGYTF
TGTGCCAGCAGTCCTCCGGGACAGGGTAGCGGCTACACCTTC
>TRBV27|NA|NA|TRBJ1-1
CASSFFDRTEAFF
TGTGCCAGCAGTTTTTTTGATAGGACTGAAGCTTTCTTT
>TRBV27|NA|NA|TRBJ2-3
CASRSYRGGTDTQYF
TGTGCCAGCAGATCATACAGGGGAGGAACAGATACGCAGTATTTT
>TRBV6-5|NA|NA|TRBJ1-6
CASSYAEGTSPLHF
TGTGCCAGCAGTTACGCGGAGGGAACATCACCCCTCCACTTT
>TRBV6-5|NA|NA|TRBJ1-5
CASSYSPGGNQPQHF
TGTGCCAGCAGTTACTCTCCGGGAGGCAATCAGCCCCAGCATTTT
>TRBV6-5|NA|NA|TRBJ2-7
CASSYDAYEQYF
TGTGCCAGCAGTTACGACGCCTACGAGCAGTACTTC
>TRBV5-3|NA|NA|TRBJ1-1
CARSSFREDTEAFF
TGTGCCAGAAGCTCCTTCCGGGAGGACACTGAAGCTTTCTTT
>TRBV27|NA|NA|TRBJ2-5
CASSKGVGGLQETQYF
TGTGCCAGCAGTAAAGGGGTCGGTGGATTACAAGAGACCCAGTACTTC
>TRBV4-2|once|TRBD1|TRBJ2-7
CASSQADRGSPYEQYF
TGTGCCAGCAGCCAGGCCGACAGGGGGTCTCCCTACGAGCAGTACTTC
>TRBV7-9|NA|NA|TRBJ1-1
CASSFGSGAGRTEAFF
TGTGCCAGCAGCTTCGGTTCAGGGGCAGGGCGGACTGAAGCTTTCTTT
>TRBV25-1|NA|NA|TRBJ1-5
CASSRDGNQPQHF
TGTGCCAGCAGCAGGGACGGGAATCAGCCCCAGCATTTT
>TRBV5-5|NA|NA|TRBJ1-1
CASSGGDTEAFF
TGTGCCAGCAGCGGGGGCGACACTGAAGCTTTCTTT
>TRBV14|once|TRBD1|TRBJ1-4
CASSQGTGVNEKLFF
TGTGCCAGCAGCCAAGGGACAGGGGTTAATGAAAAACTGTTTTTT
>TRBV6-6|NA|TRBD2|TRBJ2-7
CASTLAGEGYEQYF
TGTGCCAGCACCCTAGCGGGAGAGGGCTACGAGCAGTACTTC
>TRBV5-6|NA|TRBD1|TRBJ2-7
CASSLGGTVLYF
TGTGCCAGCAGCTTGGGAGGGACAGTCTTATATTTC
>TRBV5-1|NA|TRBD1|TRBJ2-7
CASKGPGQGSYEQYF
TGCGCCAGCAAAGGACCGGGACAGGGTTCGTACGAGCAGTACTTC
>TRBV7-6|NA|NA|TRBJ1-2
CASSPGLQAVSYGYTF
TGTGCCAGCAGCCCGGGGTTACAGGCTGTAAGCTATGGCTACACCTTC
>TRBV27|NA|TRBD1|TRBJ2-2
CASSLLASQGAGELFF
TGTGCCAGCAGTTTATTAGCCTCACAGGGGGCCGGGGAGCTGTTTTTT
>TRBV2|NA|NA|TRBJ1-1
CASSPPAGVEAFF
TGTGCCAGCAGTCCACCAGCGGGGGTGGAAGCTTTCTTT
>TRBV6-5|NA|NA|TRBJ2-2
CASSYSSWGGGELFF
TGTGCCAGCAGTTACTCGAGTTGGGGAGGTGGGGAGCTGTTTTTT
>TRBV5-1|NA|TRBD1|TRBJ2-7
CASSPGARGTEQYF
TGCGCCAGCAGCCCCGGGGCCAGGGGGACCGAGCAGTACTTC
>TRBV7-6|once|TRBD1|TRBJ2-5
CASSSIQGAGETQYF
TGTGCCAGCAGCTCTATACAGGGGGCAGGGGAGACCCAGTACTTC
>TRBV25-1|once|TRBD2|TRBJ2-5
CASSESGLAGTQYF
TGTGCCAGCAGTGAATCGGGACTAGCAGGGACCCAGTACTTC
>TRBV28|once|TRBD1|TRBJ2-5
CASSSPEQGWETQYF
TGTGCCAGCAGTTCGCCCGAACAGGGGTGGGAGACCCAGTACTTC
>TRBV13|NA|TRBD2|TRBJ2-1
CASSPGLAGDAYNEQFF
TGTGCCAGCAGCCCGGGACTAGCGGGCGACGCCTACAATGAGCAGTTCTTC
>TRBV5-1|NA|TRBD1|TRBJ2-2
CASSFGTDNTGELFF
TGCGCCAGCAGCTTCGGGACAGACAACACCGGGGAGCTGTTTTTT
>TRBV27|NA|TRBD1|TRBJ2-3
CASTDRGNTDTQYF
TGTGCCAGCACCGACAGGGGGAACACAGATACGCAGTATTTT
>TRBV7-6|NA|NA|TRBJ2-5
CASSLGEFLQETQYF
TGTGCCAGCAGCTTAGGGGAGTTTCTTCAAGAGACCCAGTACTTC
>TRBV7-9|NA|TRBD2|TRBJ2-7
CASSLGSGNEQYF
TGTGCCAGCAGCTTAGGTAGCGGGAACGAGCAGTACTTC
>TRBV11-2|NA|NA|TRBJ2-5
CASSFLGAMGETQYF
TGTGCCAGCAGCTTTCTCGGCGCCATGGGAGAGACCCAGTACTTC
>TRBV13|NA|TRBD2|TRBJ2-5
CASSARLAGGETQYF
TGTGCCAGCAGCGCTAGACTAGCGGGGGGAGAGACCCAGTACTTC
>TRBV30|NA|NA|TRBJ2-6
CAWSKEAGANVLTF
TGTGCCTGGAGTAAGGAGGCTGGGGCCAACGTCCTGACTTTC